These 32 T cell receptor beta chains came from one sample sequenced in a study of T cells in Graves' hyperthyroidism and ophthalmopathy. TCR beta CDR3 region amplification was performed from RNA transcripts. Researchers ran a first-round RT-PCR on the TCR CDR3 using the HTBI primer set. TCRdb recomputed calls from the multiplex PCR reads with MiXCR, one row per CDR3 protein. The sample carries some 510,000 distinct CDR3 sequences, less than 25% recorded once. Sample: blood. Source of these receptors: a man between 18 and 35 years old with Graves' hyperthyroidism.

This clonotype was found many times. The chain recombines TRBV15 with TRBJ1-5; the D is unclear. Trimming shortened V by 0 bases and J by 7 bases, and 10 bases separated the two germline ends. CDR3 length: 14 amino acids. Germline V gives CDR1 LNHNV, CDR2 YYDKDF (reference sequence). CDR3 amino acids: CATSRDGSYQPQHF. The CDR3 nucleotides are TGTGCCACCAGCAGAGATGGGAGTTACCAGCCCCAGCATTTT. Filled out from reference TRBV15 and TRBJ1-5, the complete variable domain reads DAMVIQNPRYQVTQFGKPVTLSCSQTLNHNVMYWYQQKSSQAPKLLFHYYDKDFNNEADTPDNFQSRRPNTSFCFLDIRSPGLGDTAMYLCATSRDGSYQPQHFGDGTRLSIL.

This clonotype was found many times. The rearrangement uses TRBV6-5 and TRBJ1-2; D possibly corresponds to TRBD1 (6 bases). The CDR3 sequence is 14 residues long. Germline CDR1 reads MNHEY; CDR2 reads SVGAGI. Trimming left V 7 bases short and J 4 bases short, with 16 bases between. The CDR3 reads CASTYLRGIYGYTF. Here the CDR3 DNA reads TGTGCCAGCACCTACCTAAGGGGGATCTATGGCTACACCTTC.

This clonotype was detected ten times or more. This chain joins TRBV28 and TRBJ1-1; D gene unclear. Trimming removed 10 bases at V and 0 bases at J, with 12 bases between. CDR3 length: 13 residues. Germline V CDR1 and CDR2: MDHEN, SYDVKM. The CDR3 protein is CATFGRMNTEAFF. The CDR3 DNA sequence: TGTGCCACCTTCGGACGGATGAACACTGAAGCTTTCTTT.

This clonotype has a count of ten or more. This chain links TRBV6-1 with TRBJ1-2; D is possibly TRBD1 (5 bases). The germline gives CDR1 MNHNS, CDR2 SASEGT. The CDR3 length is 14 residues. V was cut by 6 bases and J by 12 bases, with 23 bases left in between. The CDR3 region is CASRVTVGGRKDTF. Written as DNA, the CDR3 is TGTGCCAGCAGAGTCACCGTCGGGGGTCGGAAGGACACCTTC.

This clonotype was seen repeatedly, ten times or more. The chain uses TRBV19 and TRBJ1-2; no definite D call. CDR1 and CDR2 (germline): LNHDA, SQIVND (reference sequence). V was shortened by 6 bases and J by 8 bases, with 13 bases between the two germline ends. The CDR3 totals 12 residues. The CDR3 sequence is CASRYPGGGYTF. In DNA form, the CDR3 reads TGTGCCAGTAGATACCCAGGCGGGGGCTACACCTTC.

This clonotype has just a few counts. J is TRBJ2-5 and V is TRBV24-1; D gene unclear. Trimming took off 3 bases at V and 4 bases at J, with 17 bases between the two ends. The germline V gene encodes CDR1 KGHDR and CDR2 SFDVKD. The CDR3 is made up of 16 amino acids. The DNA for the CDR3 is TGTGCCACCAGTGATCTCCGGACGGGCGGTAGAGAGACCCAGTACTTC. It yields the protein CATSDLRTGGRETQYF.

V gene TRBV20-1 combines with J gene TRBJ2-7, with D uncertain. Per germline, CDR1 DFQATT and CDR2 SNEGSKA (reference sequence). The CDR3 has 12 amino acids. V lost 3 bases and J lost 3, with 9 bases in between. The CDR3: CSASASDYEQYF. The CDR3 DNA sequence: TGCAGTGCTAGTGCGAGTGACTACGAGCAGTACTTC.

This clonotype appeared many times. The chain joins TRBV5-1 to TRBJ1-1; D is possibly TRBD1 (5 bases). V lost 3 bases and J 6 bases, leaving 21 bases between the germline ends. The germline V gene has CDR1 SGHRS and CDR2 YFSETQ. CDR3 size: 16 residues. CDR3 coding DNA: TGCGCCAGCAGCTCCAACCCGGACACATGGCAGTCTGAAGCTTTCTTT. Its translation: CASSSNPDTWQSEAFF.

This clonotype was seen many times. The chain combines TRBV29-1 with TRBJ2-7, with 7 bases that match TRBD2. V lost 4 bases and J lost 0; bases outside the gene matches: 9. Germline V gene sequence: CDR1 SQVTM, CDR2 ANQGSEA. The CDR3 loop spans 15 amino acids. CDR3 region: CSVGGWAGVSYEQYF. In DNA, the CDR3 is TGCAGCGTTGGAGGTTGGGCGGGAGTCTCCTACGAGCAGTACTTC.

This clonotype was counted many times. CDR3 bases: TGTGCCAGCAGTCGTATCACAGGGGGTTTTGAGACCCAGTACTTC. This sequence encodes CASSRITGGFETQYF. The chain links TRBV12-3 or TRBV12-4 to TRBJ2-5, with 8 bases fitting TRBD1. The CDR3 extends over 15 amino acids. After removal of 5 bases from V and 5 bases from J, the junction contained 10 bases not matched to a gene.

This clonotype was detected ten times or more. This chain uses TRBV6-1 with TRBJ2-7; D is unresolved. The CDR3 has 14 residues. The germline CDR1 and CDR2 sequences are MNHNS and SASEGT. With 1 base removed from V and 1 base from J, the gap between germline ends came to 8 bases. The CDR3 is CASSEGAGSYEQYF. The CDR3 DNA sequence: TGTGCCAGCAGTGAAGGGGCTGGGTCCTACGAGCAGTACTTC.

This clonotype has just a few counts. This chain links TRBV20-1 with TRBJ2-7; 9 bases fit TRBD1. J gave up 3 bases and V 7 bases, and 4 bases lay outside the gene matches. This CDR3 has 12 amino acids. Germline CDR1 DFQATT, CDR2 SNEGSKA (reference sequence). The CDR3 nucleotides are TGCAGTGGGGGACAGGGTGACTACGAGCAGTACTTC. It encodes CSGGQGDYEQYF.

This clonotype was counted between two and nine times. The chain has TRBV20-1 and TRBJ2-4; D is possibly TRBD1 (6 bases). Germline V gene lookup returns CDR1 DFQATT and CDR2 SNEGSKA (reference sequence). The CDR3 runs 14 residues. V was cut by 0 bases and J by 12 bases, with 18 bases left in between. The CDR3, as DNA: TGCAGTGCTAGAGATGAGGACAGACCCAGGGATCAGTACTTC. Amino acids: CSARDEDRPRDQYF.

J is TRBJ2-5 and V is TRBV15; unclear D gene. V lost 4 bases, J lost 1 base, and 19 bases lay in between. This CDR3 comprises 17 residues. The germline V gene encodes CDR1 LNHNV and CDR2 YYDKDF (reference sequence). This CDR3 is CATSKPPTQRPQETQYF. The CDR3 DNA sequence: TGTGCCACCAGCAAACCACCCACCCAGAGACCCCAAGAGACCCAGTACTTC.

This clonotype was observed a few times. V and J are TRBV7-2 and TRBJ1-2, with TRBD1 as a possible D gene (5 bases). Germline values: CDR1 SGHTA, CDR2 FQGNSA. The CDR3 contains 15 residues. The ends were cut back, 5 bases at V and 2 bases at J, with 15 bases in the middle. This CDR3 reads CASSIGTGGNYGYTF. CDR3 bases: TGTGCCAGCAGCATCGGGACCGGTGGGAACTATGGCTACACCTTC.

This clonotype was seen at least ten times. This chain links TRBV2 with TRBJ1-1; the match to TRBD1 covers 7 bases. V lost 7 bases, J lost 0 bases, and 5 bases stayed unmatched. Germline-derived CDR1 and CDR2 are SNHLY and FYNNEI. This CDR3 region has 14 residues. The DNA of the CDR3 is TGTGCCAGCACACTCCAGGGGGTGAACACTGAAGCTTTCTTT. Encoded protein: CASTLQGVNTEAFF.

This clonotype was seen repeatedly, ten times or more. Written as DNA, the CDR3 is TGTGCCAGCAGTTTGTCGCTCAAAAACATTCAGTACTTC. This sequence encodes CASSLSLKNIQYF. V usage is TRBV12-3 or TRBV12-4 and J usage is TRBJ2-4; no reliable D call. The CDR3 length is 13 residues. V lost 3 bases to trimming and J lost 3 bases, with 6 bases between them.

This clonotype occurred many times. The J gene is TRBJ2-7, the V gene TRBV4-1, with D tentatively TRBD2 (5 bases). CDR1 is MGHRA, CDR2 YSYEKL, per germline. Trimming left V 1 base short and J 3 bases short, with 13 bases between. There are 15 residues in the CDR3. The DNA for the CDR3 is TGCGCCAGCAGCCAAGCGGGGTTACTCCTCTACGAGCAGTACTTC. This gives the protein CASSQAGLLLYEQYF.

Ten or more counts support this clonotype. The CDR3 protein is CASSPPQNTEAFF. The CDR3 bases are TGTGCCAGCAGTCCCCCGCAGAACACTGAAGCTTTCTTT. This chain joins TRBV27 and TRBJ1-1; no firm D call. Trimming left V 5 bases short and J 1 base short, with 8 bases between. Per germline, CDR1 MNHEY and CDR2 SMNVEV (reference sequence). The CDR3 is made up of 13 amino acids.

This clonotype was found many times. The chain has TRBV7-9 and TRBJ1-3; D ambiguous. This CDR3 spans 13 amino acids. Trimming took off 5 bases at V and 6 bases at J, with 11 bases between the two ends. From germline, CDR1 is SEHNR and CDR2 FQNEAQ (reference sequence). The CDR3: CASSPPTENTIYF. As DNA, the CDR3 is TGTGCCAGCAGCCCCCCTACGGAAAACACCATATATTTT.

This clonotype has more than one count but fewer than ten. V usage is TRBV4-1 and J usage is TRBJ2-6, with D uncertain. The ends were cut back, 1 base at V and 0 bases at J, with 10 bases in the middle. The CDR3 has 17 residues. The germline CDR1 and CDR2 sequences are MGHRA and YSYEKL. This CDR3 reads CASSQGRVLSGANVLTF. The CDR3 DNA reads as TGCGCCAGCAGCCAAGGAAGGGTCCTCTCTGGGGCCAACGTCCTGACTTTC.

This clonotype was seen a handful of times. The rearrangement uses TRBV20-1 and TRBJ2-5, with D hard to call. CDR1 is DFQATT and CDR2 is SNEGSKA in the germline V gene (reference sequence). There are 11 residues in the CDR3. Trimming cost V 7 bases and J 3 bases, with 9 bases left between them. DNA for the CDR3: TGCAGTGTTAACAAAAAAGAGACCCAGTACTTC. Translation gives CSVNKKETQYF.

The sample holds a few counts of this clonotype. The rearrangement joins TRBV12-3 or TRBV12-4 to TRBJ1-5; 7 bases line up with TRBD1. The CDR3 is 16 amino acids. Germline trimming cut 5 bases from V and 2 bases from J; bases unmatched to any gene: 9. CDR3 region: CASSLDREPRNQPQHF. CDR3 in DNA: TGTGCCAGCAGTCTTGACAGGGAACCGCGCAATCAGCCCCAGCATTTT.

This clonotype was seen only a few times. A read error may be the cause here, since a much bigger clone is one base away. DNA for the CDR3: TGTGCCAGCAGTCCGGGACTGATCAATCAGCCCCAGCATTTT. Its protein product is CASSPGLINQPQHF. The chain has TRBV12-3 or TRBV12-4 and TRBJ1-5, with D tentatively TRBD1 (5 bases). The CDR3 is made up of 14 amino acids. V lost 5 bases, J lost 3 bases, and 11 bases lay in between.

This clonotype was seen many times. J is TRBJ1-5 and V is TRBV28; 7 positions match TRBD1. This CDR3 has 16 residues. With 3 bases clipped from V and 0 bases from J, the junction kept 5 bases outside the gene matches. Germline loops: CDR1 MDHEN, CDR2 SYDVKM. CDR3 residues: CASSFGRDSSNQPQHF. DNA for the CDR3: TGTGCCAGCAGTTTTGGCCGGGACAGTAGCAATCAGCCCCAGCATTTT.

This clonotype was counted only a few times. This sequence joins TRBV19 and TRBJ1-2; 8 bases fit TRBD1. The trim removed 3 bases at V and 4 bases at J, leaving 10 bases unmatched. CDR1 is LNHDA and CDR2 is SQIVND in the germline V gene (reference sequence). This CDR3 comprises 16 residues. CDR3 sequence (DNA): TGTGCCAGTAGTATTCTCCAGGGGGCGTATGTCTATGGCTACACCTTC. Protein sequence: CASSILQGAYVYGYTF. The full variable domain, completed using reference TRBV19 and TRBJ1-2, is DGGITQSPKYLFRKEGQNVTLSCEQNLNHDAMYWYRQDPGQGLRLIYYSQIVNDFQKGDIAEGYSVSREKKESFPLTVTSAQKNPTAFYLCASSILQGAYVYGYTFGSGTRLTVV.

This clonotype was counted many times. The chain carries TRBV9 and TRBJ1-2, with a possible D match to TRBD1 (5 bases). V was shortened by 4 bases and J by 13 bases, with 17 bases between the two germline ends. CDR1 SGDLS and CDR2 YYNGEE come from the germline V gene. The CDR3 has 12 amino acids. The CDR3, as DNA: TGTGCCAGCAGCCTTCCTGGGGGGAGAGGCACCTTC. Translated: CASSLPGGRGTF.

This clonotype was counted many times. The chain joins TRBV19 to TRBJ1-1; D perhaps matches TRBD1 (5 bases). Germline CDR1 is LNHDA and CDR2 is SQIVND (reference sequence). V lost 7 bases and J lost 0, with 21 bases in between. This CDR3 spans 17 amino acids. CDR3 sequence: CASTRWGESALNTEAFF. Here the CDR3 DNA reads TGTGCCAGTACTAGATGGGGGGAGTCTGCTCTGAACACTGAAGCTTTCTTT.

This clonotype occurred many times. V usage is TRBV12-3 or TRBV12-4 and J usage is TRBJ1-2, with D tentatively TRBD1 (5 bases). This CDR3 has 16 amino acids. The V end lost 4 bases, the J end lost 5 bases, and 20 bases lay between the germline ends. CDR3 DNA: TGTGCCAGCAGTTCCCAGGATCTGACAGTATGGTATGGCTACACCTTC. The encoded protein is CASSSQDLTVWYGYTF.

This clonotype was seen ten or more times. The V call is TRBV6-1, the J call TRBJ1-2; D gene ambiguous. This CDR3 is built from 13 residues. The V gene's germline CDR1 is MNHNS and CDR2 SASEGT. V dropped 4 bases and J dropped 5 bases, with 11 bases sitting between them. The CDR3 region has the DNA TGTGCCAGCAGTGCAACCATAAATTATGGCTACACCTTC. As protein: CASSATINYGYTF.

This chain uses TRBV10-3 with TRBJ1-2; 7 positions match TRBD1. Trimming took 2 bases from V and 2 from J; bases not matched to a gene: 5. Germline CDR1 ENHRY, CDR2 SYGVKD. This CDR3 has 15 residues. CDR3 DNA: TGTGCCATCAGTGAGGGAGGGACAGAGAACTATGGCTACACCTTC. As protein: CAISEGGTENYGYTF.

This clonotype was detected only a few times. This chain connects TRBV12-3 or TRBV12-4 to TRBJ2-2; the match to TRBD2 covers 8 bases. This CDR3 has 15 amino acids. Germline trimming cut 6 bases from V and 3 bases from J; bases unmatched to any gene: 6. The DNA of the CDR3 is TGTGCCAGCAGCCCTGGACTAGCCGACACCGGGGAGCTGTTTTTT. This translates into CASSPGLADTGELFF.